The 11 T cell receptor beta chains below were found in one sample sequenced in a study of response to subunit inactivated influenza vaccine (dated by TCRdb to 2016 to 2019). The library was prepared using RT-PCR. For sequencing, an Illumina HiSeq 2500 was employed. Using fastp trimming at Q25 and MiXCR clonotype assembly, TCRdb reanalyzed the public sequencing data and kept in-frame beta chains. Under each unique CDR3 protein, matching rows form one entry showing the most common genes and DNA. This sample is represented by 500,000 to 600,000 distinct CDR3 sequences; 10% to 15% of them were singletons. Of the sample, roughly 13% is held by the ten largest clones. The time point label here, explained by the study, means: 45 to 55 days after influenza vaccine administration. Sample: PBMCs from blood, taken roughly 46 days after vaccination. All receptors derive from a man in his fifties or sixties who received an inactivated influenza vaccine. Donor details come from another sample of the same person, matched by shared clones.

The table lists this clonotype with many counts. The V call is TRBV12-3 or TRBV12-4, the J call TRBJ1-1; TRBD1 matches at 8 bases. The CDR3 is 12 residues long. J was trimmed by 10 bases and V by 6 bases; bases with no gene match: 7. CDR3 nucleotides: TGTGCCAGCAGCCGGACAGGGTTCGGAGCTTTCTTT. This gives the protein CASSRTGFGAFF.

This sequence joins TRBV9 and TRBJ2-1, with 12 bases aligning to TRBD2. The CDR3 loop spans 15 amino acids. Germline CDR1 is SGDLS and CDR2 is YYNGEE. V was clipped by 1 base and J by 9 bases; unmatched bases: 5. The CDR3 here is CASSVTSGGKGEQFF. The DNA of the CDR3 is TGTGCCAGCAGCGTAACTAGCGGGGGGAAAGGTGAGCAGTTCTTC.

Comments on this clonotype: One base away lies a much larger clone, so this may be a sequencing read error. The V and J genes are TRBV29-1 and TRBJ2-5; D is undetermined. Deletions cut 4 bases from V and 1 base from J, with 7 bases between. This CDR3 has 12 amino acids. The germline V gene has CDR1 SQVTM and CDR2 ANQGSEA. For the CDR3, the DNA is TGCAGCGTTGTCCGTCCCCAAGAGACCCAGTACTTC. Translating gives CSVVRPQETQYF.

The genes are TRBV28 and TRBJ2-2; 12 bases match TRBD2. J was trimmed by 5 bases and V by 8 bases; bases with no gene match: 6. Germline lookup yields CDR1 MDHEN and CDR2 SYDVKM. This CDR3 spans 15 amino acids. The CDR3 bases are TGTGCCAGCGGTTGGACTAGCGGGAAGACCGGGGAGCTGTTTTTT. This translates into CASGWTSGKTGELFF.

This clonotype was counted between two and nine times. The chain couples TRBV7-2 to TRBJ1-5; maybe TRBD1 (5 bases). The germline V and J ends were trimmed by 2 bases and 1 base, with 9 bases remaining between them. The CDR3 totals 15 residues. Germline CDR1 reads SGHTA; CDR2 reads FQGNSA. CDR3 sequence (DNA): TGTGCCAGCAGCTTACGGGACGGGAGCAATCAGCCCCAGCATTTT. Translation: CASSLRDGSNQPQHF.

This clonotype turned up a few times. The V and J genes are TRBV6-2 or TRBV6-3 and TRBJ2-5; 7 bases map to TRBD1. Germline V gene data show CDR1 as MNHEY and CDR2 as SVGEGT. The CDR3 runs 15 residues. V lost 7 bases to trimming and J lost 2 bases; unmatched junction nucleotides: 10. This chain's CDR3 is CASTTDRVPQETQYF. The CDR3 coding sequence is TGTGCCAGCACCACTGACAGGGTACCTCAAGAGACCCAGTACTTC.

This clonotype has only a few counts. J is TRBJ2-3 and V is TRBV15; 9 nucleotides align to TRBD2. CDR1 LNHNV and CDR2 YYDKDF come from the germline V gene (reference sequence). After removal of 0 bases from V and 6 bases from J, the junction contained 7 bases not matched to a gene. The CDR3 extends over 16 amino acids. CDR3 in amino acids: CATSRDRLAGFDTQYF. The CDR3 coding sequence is TGTGCCACCAGCAGAGATCGGCTAGCGGGATTCGATACGCAGTATTTT.

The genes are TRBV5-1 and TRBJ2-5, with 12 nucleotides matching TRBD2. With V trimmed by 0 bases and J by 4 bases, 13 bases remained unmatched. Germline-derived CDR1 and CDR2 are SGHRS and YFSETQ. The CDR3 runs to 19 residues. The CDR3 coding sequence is TGCGCCAGCAGCTTGGAACTAGCGGGAGGACTCGGTCTGAGAGAGACCCAGTACTTC. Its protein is CASSLELAGGLGLRETQYF.

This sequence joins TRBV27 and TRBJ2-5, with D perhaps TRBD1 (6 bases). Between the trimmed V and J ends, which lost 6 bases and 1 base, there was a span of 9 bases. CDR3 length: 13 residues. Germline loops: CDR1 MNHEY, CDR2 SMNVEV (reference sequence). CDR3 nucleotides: TGTGCCAGCAGAGCGGACAGCCAAGAGACCCAGTACTTC. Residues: CASRADSQETQYF.

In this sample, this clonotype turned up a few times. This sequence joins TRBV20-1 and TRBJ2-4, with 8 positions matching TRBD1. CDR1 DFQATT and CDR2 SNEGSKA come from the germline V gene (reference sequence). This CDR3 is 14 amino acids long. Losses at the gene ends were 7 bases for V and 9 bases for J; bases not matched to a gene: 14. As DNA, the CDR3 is TGCAGTGTTGACGGACAGGGCGGGGTCGGCATTCAGTACTTC. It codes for CSVDGQGGVGIQYF.

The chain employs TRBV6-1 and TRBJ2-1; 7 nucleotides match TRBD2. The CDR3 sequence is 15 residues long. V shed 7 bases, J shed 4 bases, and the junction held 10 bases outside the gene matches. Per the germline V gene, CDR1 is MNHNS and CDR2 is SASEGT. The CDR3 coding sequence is TGTGCCAGCAATCGGGCGGGGGAGACGTACAATGAGCAGTTCTTC. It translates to CASNRAGETYNEQFF.